Listed here are 3 T cell receptor beta chains from one sample, sequenced in a study of blood T cell repertoires in COVID-19. TCRdb's table, derived via immunoSEQ multiplex PCR, lists solely in-frame clones and lacks some. The sample shows approximately 220,000 clones, 90% of them seen only once. Sample: PBMCs or T cells enriched from blood (not recorded which). These receptors all come from a man younger than 40 who had been exposed to COVID-19.

The chain uses TRBV25-1 and TRBJ1-5; D might be TRBD1 (5 bases). V gave up 7 bases and J gave up 2 bases, with 15 bases separating them. This CDR3 has 15 residues. Germline CDR1 and CDR2: MGHDK and SYGVNS. The CDR3, as DNA: TGTGCCAGCAACGGTGGTAGGGGCTGCAATCAGCCCCAGCATTTT. Amino acid sequence: CASNGGRGCNQPQHF.

The DNA of the CDR3 is TGTGCCAGCAGTCCCCGGGACAGCAACCAAGAGACCCAGTACTTC. It yields the protein CASSPRDSNQETQYF. The genes are TRBV27 and TRBJ2-5; 7 positions match TRBD1. V lost 5 bases and J lost 0; bases outside the gene matches: 6. Germline V gene data show CDR1 as MNHEY and CDR2 as SMNVEV (reference sequence). This CDR3 region has 15 residues.

The genes are TRBV18 and TRBJ1-6, with D maybe TRBD1 (5 bases). The CDR3 is made up of 15 amino acids. Trimming cost V 3 bases and J 9 bases, with 15 bases left between them. Germline CDR1 reads KGHSH; CDR2 reads LQKENI. The CDR3 spells CASSPLADGGSPLHF. The CDR3 DNA sequence: TGTGCCAGCTCACCGTTGGCCGACGGGGGTTCACCCCTCCACTTT.